These 3 T cell receptor beta chains were all obtained from the same sample, sequenced in a study of blood T cell repertoires in COVID-19. TCRdb keeps only in-frame clones here, not all; method: immunoSEQ multiplex PCR. The profile covers roughly 150,000 clones, with about 84% appearing a single time and 1.5% to 2% taken by the ten largest. Sequencing used PBMCs or T cells enriched from blood (not recorded which). All receptors derive from a woman aged 18 to 35 who had been exposed to COVID-19.

V and J are TRBV6-6 and TRBJ2-7; D ambiguous. The germline V and J ends were trimmed by 7 bases and 4 bases, with 20 bases remaining between them. Germline V gene data show CDR1 as MNHNY and CDR2 as SVGAGI (reference sequence). CDR3 length: 15 residues. This CDR3 is CASTDPRLPKYEQYF. As DNA, the CDR3 is TGTGCCAGCACCGACCCCAGGTTACCCAAGTACGAGCAGTACTTC.

The CDR3 DNA reads as TGTGCCACCAGCAGGGACAGGTCCGAGACCCAGTACTTC. It specifies CATSRDRSETQYF. This chain uses TRBV15 with TRBJ2-5; 7 nucleotides agree with TRBD1. There are 13 residues in the CDR3. V dropped 3 bases and J dropped 5; count of bases not matched to a gene: 3. The germline gives CDR1 LNHNV, CDR2 YYDKDF (reference sequence).

This sequence joins TRBV30 and TRBJ2-2, with TRBD2 as a possible D gene (6 bases). This CDR3 has 14 amino acids. Trimming removed 2 bases from V and 4 bases from J, with 11 bases in between. Looked up from germline, CDR1 is GTSNPN and CDR2 is SVGIG (reference sequence). This CDR3 reads CAWSLGGGTGELFF. CDR3 DNA: TGTGCCTGGAGTCTCGGGGGAGGCACCGGGGAGCTGTTTTTT.